This T cell receptor beta chain was identified during a study of T-cell memory formation after mild COVID-19. The overall study: Clusters of TCRs were largely donor specific.

Trimming cost V 4 bases and J 5 bases, with 7 bases left between them. The germline CDR1 and CDR2 sequences are SQVTM and ANQGSEA. There are 11 residues in the CDR3. On this clonotype: The target antigen is unknown.

TCRdb ran MiXCR on the 5' RACE reads and lists one entry per CDR3 protein. The repertoire holds under 400,000 distinct CDR3 sequences, with around a fifth as singletons. Study-level points and caveats: Second-wave clones with a day 37 peak had unconfirmed SARS-CoV-2 specificity. Shrinking CD4+ clones were chiefly CM and EM; CD8+ ones were chiefly EMRA.

The V gene is TRBV29-1, the J gene TRBJ2-3; D not resolved. The TCR comes from an adult woman who had mild COVID-19 (a few samples of this study predate the infection). Cell type and time point are not known. The source material was PBMCs or a T cell subset sorted from them (not recorded which). CDR3 residues: CSVVGGDTQYF. The DNA for the CDR3 is TGCAGCGTTGTCGGCGGAGATACGCAGTATTTT.